Each of the 14 T cell receptor beta chains below was sequenced from the same sample in a study of OX40 agonist ivuxolimab in advanced cancers. Clones were read by immunoSEQ multiplex PCR, and TCRdb kept only the in-frame ones, dropping some. The sample has tens of thousands of clones, 87% seen once; the top ten hold under 2%. The material was CD4+ or CD8+ T cells sorted from blood, obtained in a trial of the OX40 agonist ivuxolimab. The origin of the receptors is an adult with an advanced solid tumor such as melanoma, head and neck, liver or kidney cancer.

The chain is built from TRBV28 and TRBJ1-5; D is uncertain. From germline, CDR1 is MDHEN and CDR2 SYDVKM. The CDR3 loop spans 16 amino acids. The V end was cut by 5 bases, the J end by 7 bases, with 21 bases between. Here the CDR3 DNA reads TGTGCCAGCAGTATTCTGAGACCGGCGGCCGGGCAGCCCCAGCATTTT. It yields the protein CASSILRPAAGQPQHF.

The chain is built from TRBV19 and TRBJ1-2; D remains unclear. The CDR3 runs to 15 residues. With 3 bases removed from V and 2 bases from J, the gap between germline ends came to 13 bases. Germline V gene sequence: CDR1 LNHDA, CDR2 SQIVND (reference sequence). CDR3: CASSIGKGGNYGYTF. In nucleotides, the CDR3 is TGTGCCAGTAGTATCGGAAAGGGAGGAAACTATGGCTACACCTTC.

This clone was observed a few times. The chain joins TRBV27 to TRBJ2-6, with 9 bases aligning to TRBD1. The CDR3 sequence is 23 residues long. Germline lookup yields CDR1 MNHEY and CDR2 SMNVEV (reference sequence). The ends lost 5 bases at V and 1 base at J; junction bases unmatched: 24. This CDR3 is CASSPKGGDREGGLRSGANVLTF. The CDR3 nucleotides read TGTGCCAGCAGTCCCAAGGGCGGGGACAGGGAGGGAGGGTTAAGGTCTGGGGCCAACGTCCTGACTTTC.

This rearrangement joins TRBV27 to TRBJ2-7, with 9 bases lining up with TRBD1. The CDR3 covers 16 residues. Looked up from germline, CDR1 is MNHEY and CDR2 is SMNVEV (reference sequence). Trimming cost V 2 bases and J 0 bases; bases outside gene matches: 5. As DNA, the CDR3 is TGTGCCAGCAGTTTACAGACAGGGGGGATCTCCTACGAGCAGTACTTC. Protein sequence: CASSLQTGGISYEQYF.

V gene TRBV18 combines with J gene TRBJ1-4; D unclear. Germline V CDR1 and CDR2: KGHSH, LQKENI. V dropped 0 bases and J dropped 7 bases, with 18 bases sitting between them. This CDR3 is built from 17 residues. The CDR3 bases are TGTGCCAGCTCACCACCCCAGACAAAGAAAGGGAGTGAAAAACTGTTTTTT. The encoded protein is CASSPPQTKKGSEKLFF.

This clone was counted only a few times. This chain links TRBV7-2 with TRBJ1-2, with TRBD1 matching over 7 bases. CDR1 is SGHTA and CDR2 is FQGNSA in the germline V gene. This CDR3 is built from 13 residues. The ends lost 2 bases at V and 8 bases at J; junction bases unmatched: 5. The CDR3 sequence is CASSLRQGSGYTF. For the CDR3, the DNA is TGTGCCAGCAGCTTACGACAGGGATCCGGCTACACCTTC.

The chain uses TRBV6-1 and TRBJ2-1; 8 bases are a match to TRBD2. The CDR3 length is 15 residues. CDR1 and CDR2 from the germline V gene are MNHNS and SASEGT. The V gene end was trimmed by 8 bases and the J gene end by 9 bases; junction bases not matched to a gene: 15. Written as DNA, the CDR3 is TGTGCCAGCGTGCCGAGTAGCGGGGTCTCGGGTGAGCAGTTCTTC. This encodes CASVPSSGVSGEQFF.

V usage is TRBV11-2 and J usage is TRBJ2-2; 14 bases match TRBD2. The CDR3 sequence is 17 residues long. CDR1 and CDR2 from the germline V gene are SGHAT and FQNNGV. J gave up 5 bases and V 5 bases, and 7 bases lay outside the gene matches. The CDR3: CASSEGLAGAQTGELFF. CDR3 DNA sequence: TGTGCCAGCAGCGAGGGACTAGCGGGGGCGCAAACCGGGGAGCTGTTTTTT.

The sample holds one count of this clone. The chain uses TRBV28 and TRBJ2-5, with D maybe TRBD1 (6 bases). The germline V gene has CDR1 MDHEN and CDR2 SYDVKM. V lost 8 bases, J lost 5 bases, and 18 bases lay in between. CDR3 size: 14 residues. As DNA, the CDR3 is TGTGCCAGCGCCACCGAAGGGGGTATGGAGACCCAGTACTTC. Encoded protein: CASATEGGMETQYF.

V gene TRBV7-9 combines with J gene TRBJ1-5; tentative D call: TRBD1 (6 bases). The CDR3 extends over 17 amino acids. V lost 1 base and J lost 6, with 19 bases in between. Germline CDR1 and CDR2: SEHNR and FQNEAQ (reference sequence). The DNA of the CDR3 is TGTGCCAGCAGCTTAGGAGTAGGGCAGGGGAGAAGTCAGCCCCAGCATTTT. Translating gives CASSLGVGQGRSQPQHF.

The rearrangement joins TRBV18 to TRBJ1-1, with TRBD1 matching over 10 bases. The CDR3 is 16 amino acids. V was pared by 5 bases and J by 5 bases, with 11 bases of the junction left unmatched. From germline, CDR1 is KGHSH and CDR2 LQKENI. The CDR3: CASSSTGTGVFTEAFF. The CDR3 region has the DNA TGTGCCAGCTCATCTACCGGGACAGGGGTTTTTACTGAAGCTTTCTTT.

This chain connects TRBV6-1 to TRBJ1-5; 9 nucleotides match TRBD1. This CDR3 contains 19 residues. V lost 4 bases to trimming and J lost 2 bases; unmatched junction nucleotides: 15. CDR1 is MNHNS and CDR2 is SASEGT in the germline V gene. The CDR3 is CASSGRDRVGFGGNQPQHF. CDR3 DNA: TGTGCCAGCAGTGGCCGGGACAGGGTCGGTTTCGGCGGCAATCAGCCCCAGCATTTT.

V and J are TRBV7-8 and TRBJ2-1, with D perhaps given as TRBD1 or TRBD2 (5 bases each). Germline CDR1 SGHVS, CDR2 FQNEAQ. Trimming left V 2 bases short and J 0 bases short, with 11 bases between. The CDR3 contains 16 residues. This CDR3 is CASSLRAGSSYNEQFF. For the CDR3, the DNA is TGTGCCAGCAGCTTAAGGGCAGGGAGCTCCTACAATGAGCAGTTCTTC.

This clone was detected only a few times. The chain is built from TRBV9 and TRBJ1-2; weak D call: TRBD1 (5 bases). The CDR3 has 15 residues. Trimming pared 5 bases from V and 8 bases from J, leaving 22 bases between. From germline, CDR1 is SGDLS and CDR2 YYNGEE. CDR3 sequence reads: CASRRQGMARLGYTF. The CDR3, as DNA: TGTGCCAGCAGGCGGCAGGGCATGGCCCGGTTGGGCTACACCTTC.